A selection of T cell receptor beta chains follows, all from one sample in a study of T cell responses to AZD1222 COVID-19 vaccine. This table comes from immunoSEQ multiplex PCR, and its TCRdb copy is limited to in-frame clones, with some not included. The table shows around 120,000 clones, with about nine tenths occurring only once. Sequencing was performed on peripheral blood, taken on day 0 of AZD1222 vaccination. These receptors were taken from an adult in good health. CDR3s include the opening cysteine and the closing phenylalanine or tryptophan. A D gene is named only where the DNA matches it firmly. Not all rows give a size; the values are once, few, many and, for expanded clones, a class.

clone_size,v_call,cdr3_length,j_call,d_call,cdr3_nt,cdr3_aa
NA,TRBV19,15,TRBJ2-2,NA,TGTGCCAGTAGTATCCTAGTCGGGGTAACCGGGGAGCTGTTTTTT,CASSILVGVTGELFF
NA,TRBV4-1,15,TRBJ2-1,NA,TGCGCCAGCAGCCAAGGGAACGGGGTCTACAATGAGCAGTTCTTC,CASSQGNGVYNEQFF
NA,TRBV13,14,TRBJ2-7,TRBD2,TGTGCCAGCAGCTTGAGCGGGAGTTTCTACGAGCAGTACTTC,CASSLSGSFYEQYF
NA,TRBV10-3,16,TRBJ2-5,TRBD2,TGTGCCATCAGTGAGCTGCCTGGGACTAGCGATGGGACCCAGTACTTC,CAISELPGTSDGTQYF
NA,TRBV30,13,TRBJ1-1,NA,TGTGCCTGGAGTGTGCAGGTGAACACTGAAGCTTTCTTT,CAWSVQVNTEAFF
NA,TRBV5-1,13,TRBJ2-1,TRBD2,TGCGCCAGCAGCTTAACTAGCGAAGGTGAGCAGTTCTTC,CASSLTSEGEQFF
NA,TRBV5-1,16,TRBJ2-1,TRBD2,TGCGCCAGCAGCTTGGCCCGAACTAGCGGGAGTAATGAGCAGTTCTTC,CASSLARTSGSNEQFF
once,TRBV19,14,TRBJ1-1,NA,TGTGCCAGTAGTATTACAGGAGGAAACACTGAAGCTTTCTTT,CASSITGGNTEAFF
NA,TRBV7-7,20,TRBJ1-5,NA,TGTGCCAGCAGCTTAGAAGCGTCCCGCTGGGGGGGGTACCTCAACCAGCCCCAGCATTTT,CASSLEASRWGGYLNQPQHF
NA,TRBV27,17,TRBJ1-4,NA,TGTGCCAGCAGTTTAAGAACCAGACAGACAACTAATGAAAAACTGTTTTTT,CASSLRTRQTTNEKLFF
NA,TRBV5-4,16,TRBJ2-1,NA,TGTGCCAGCGGTTATGAGACGGGACTCCTTAACAATGAGCAGTTCTTC,CASGYETGLLNNEQFF
NA,TRBV3-1/TRBV3-2,18,TRBJ2-7,TRBD2,TGTGCCAGCAGCGCCGGGACTAGCGGGGGGGGGAATTACTACGAGCAGTACTTC,CASSAGTSGGGNYYEQYF
NA,TRBV5-8,14,TRBJ1-4,NA,TGTGCCAGCAGCTTGTCTGGGGCGCAGGAAAAACTGTTTTTT,CASSLSGAQEKLFF
NA,TRBV5-6,19,TRBJ2-3,TRBD2,TGTGCCAGCAGCTTAAGGACTAGCGGGAGTCGTCGGGGCACAGATACGCAGTATTTT,CASSLRTSGSRRGTDTQYF
once,TRBV6-5,14,TRBJ1-2,TRBD1,TGTGCCAGCAGTTACGAGGGGGCGATCGATGGCTACACCTTC,CASSYEGAIDGYTF
NA,TRBV24-1,15,TRBJ2-7,TRBD1,TGTGCCACCAGTGACCCGGGACAGGGGCCCAACGAGCAGTACTTC,CATSDPGQGPNEQYF
NA,TRBV19,18,TRBJ1-5,TRBD1,TGTGCCAGTAGCCGCCCTACAGGGGGCGCATTCACCAATCAGCCCCAGCATTTT,CASSRPTGGAFTNQPQHF
NA,TRBV27,15,TRBJ1-1,NA,TGTGCCAGCAGTTGGAATGCCCTACGGGGCACTGAAGCTTTCTTT,CASSWNALRGTEAFF
NA,TRBV27,14,TRBJ2-7,NA,TGTGCCAGCAGTTTATGGGGGGAAGGACCCGAGCAGTACTTC,CASSLWGEGPEQYF
once,TRBV5-5,14,TRBJ1-1,NA,TGTGCCAGCAGCTTCCGGGCCCAATACACTGAAGCTTTCTTT,CASSFRAQYTEAFF
NA,TRBV5-6,12,TRBJ2-3,NA,TGTGCCAGCAGCTGGAGCACAGATACGCAGTATTTT,CASSWSTDTQYF
NA,TRBV4-1,15,TRBJ1-6,NA,TGCGCCAGCAGCCAAGACGCCCGATCCAATTCACCCCTCCACTTT,CASSQDARSNSPLHF
NA,TRBV7-9,12,TRBJ2-7,NA,TGTGCCAGCAGCTTGGGTAGTTACGAGCAGTACTTC,CASSLGSYEQYF
NA,TRBV14,13,TRBJ1-5,NA,TGTGCCAGCAGCCAAGATTGGGATCAGCCCCAGCATTTT,CASSQDWDQPQHF
once,TRBV6-5,13,TRBJ1-5,NA,TGTGCCAGCATACAAGTGGTAGGTCAGCCCCAGCATTTT,CASIQVVGQPQHF
few,TRBV27,16,TRBJ2-4,NA,TGTGCCAGCAGTTTCTCGGCAGGGTTAGCCAAAAACATTCAGTACTTC,CASSFSAGLAKNIQYF
NA,TRBV9,15,TRBJ1-3,NA,TGTGCCAGCAATTCCGATGACTCCTCTGGAAACACCATATATTTT,CASNSDDSSGNTIYF
NA,TRBV9,15,TRBJ2-1,TRBD2,TGTGCCAGCAACCCAGACGGGGGGTCCTACAATGAGCAGTTCTTC,CASNPDGGSYNEQFF
NA,TRBV29-1,12,TRBJ1-5,NA,TGCAGCGTTGCCTCATTGGACCGGTCCCAGCATTTT,CSVASLDRSQHF
NA,TRBV11-2,15,TRBJ2-3,NA,TGTGCCAGCACCCCCGGGACCGGGAACACAGATACGCAGTATTTT,CASTPGTGNTDTQYF
NA,TRBV6-5,15,TRBJ2-5,NA,TGTGCCAGCACCCTGAACGGACTAAACCAAGAGACCCAGTACTTC,CASTLNGLNQETQYF
NA,TRBV9,13,TRBJ1-6,NA,TGTGCCAGCAGCGTAGCATATAATTCACCCCTCCACTTT,CASSVAYNSPLHF
NA,TRBV7-3,16,TRBJ2-3,TRBD2,TGTGCCAGCAGCTTAAACGCGGGAGGGGGTGGTGATACGCAGTATTTT,CASSLNAGGGGDTQYF
NA,TRBV29-1,14,TRBJ2-5,NA,TGCAGCGCCGCACCCGCTAGTAACCCAGAGACCCAGTACTTC,CSAAPASNPETQYF
NA,TRBV19,15,TRBJ2-3,TRBD2,TGTGCCAGTAGTACATCTAGCGGGACGACAGATACGCAGTATTTT,CASSTSSGTTDTQYF
NA,TRBV6-5,11,TRBJ1-1,NA,TGTGCCAGCATCGCGAATTGGGCAGCTTTCTTT,CASIANWAAFF
once,TRBV4-1,17,TRBJ1-2,NA,TGCGCCAGCAGCCAAGGGCTCCGGGACTCAGCTAACTATGGCTACACCTTC,CASSQGLRDSANYGYTF
NA,TRBV15,18,TRBJ2-5,NA,TGTGCCACCAGCAGAGAACGCGGGGTGGGCGAGTACCAAGAGACCCAGTACTTC,CATSRERGVGEYQETQYF
NA,TRBV2,14,TRBJ1-2,TRBD1,TGTGCCAGCAGCTTCACAGGGGGAGACTATGGCTACACCTTC,CASSFTGGDYGYTF
NA,TRBV24-1,14,TRBJ2-3,TRBD2,TGTGCCACCAGCGACGGGAGGGGTACAGATACGCAGTATTTT,CATSDGRGTDTQYF
once,TRBV11-2,15,TRBJ1-2,NA,TGTGCCAGCAGCTTTTCGAGGGTCGCTAACTATGGCTACACCTTC,CASSFSRVANYGYTF
NA,TRBV4-2,15,TRBJ2-7,TRBD2,TGTGCCAGCAGCAGCGGGGCTAGCGGTGTCTACGAGCAGTACTTC,CASSSGASGVYEQYF
NA,TRBV5-1,13,TRBJ1-2,NA,TGCGCCAGCAGCTTGGCAGGAAACTATGGCTACACCTTC,CASSLAGNYGYTF
NA,TRBV5-1,21,TRBJ1-3,TRBD1,TGCGCCAGCAGCTACACCATTCCGGGGTTCCAGGGGGCGCCTTCTGGAAACACCATATATTTT,CASSYTIPGFQGAPSGNTIYF
few,TRBV4-2,14,TRBJ2-5,NA,TGTGCCAGCAGCCAAGATGAGGGGTTGGAGACCCAGTACTTC,CASSQDEGLETQYF
NA,TRBV7-8,15,TRBJ1-4,TRBD1,TGTGCCAGCAGCTTAGCAAGGGGGCGTTGGGAAAAACTGTTTTTT,CASSLARGRWEKLFF
NA,TRBV14,13,TRBJ1-6,TRBD1,TGTGCCAGCAGTCCTACAGGGGTTTCACCCCTCCACTTT,CASSPTGVSPLHF
NA,TRBV27,17,TRBJ1-2,NA,TGTGCCAGCAGTTTTCTCGGATCAGAAGCAGCTAACTATGGCTACACCTTC,CASSFLGSEAANYGYTF
few,TRBV6-5,15,TRBJ1-6,NA,TGTGCCGCCCGGCCCGGGTCCCGCTATAATTCACCCCTCCACTTT,CAARPGSRYNSPLHF
NA,TRBV19,17,TRBJ2-2,NA,TGTGCCAGTAGTATCCTCCCACAGGTTTCTCGCACCGGGGAGCTGTTTTTT,CASSILPQVSRTGELFF
NA,TRBV5-1,14,TRBJ1-4,NA,TGCGCCAGCAGGCGGGACGGAGGTAACGAAAAACTGTTTTTT,CASRRDGGNEKLFF
once,TRBV5-1,14,TRBJ1-5,NA,TGCGCCAGCAGCCCGGGAGCTAGCAATCAGCCCCAGCATTTT,CASSPGASNQPQHF
NA,TRBV28,16,TRBJ2-2,TRBD2,TGTGCCAGCAGTCAAAGCGGGAGAGTATCCATCGGGGAGCTGTTTTTT,CASSQSGRVSIGELFF
few,TRBV5-6,16,TRBJ1-5,NA,TGTGCCAGCAGCACAAGGGCTTACTCGAGCAATCAGCCCCAGCATTTT,CASSTRAYSSNQPQHF
once,TRBV19,14,TRBJ2-5,TRBD1,TGTGCCAGTAGTACTCACAGGGGGCGGCAGACCCAGTACTTC,CASSTHRGRQTQYF
NA,TRBV3-1/TRBV3-2,13,TRBJ1-4,NA,TGTGCCAGCAGCCAAGAGATTAATGAAAAACTGTTTTTT,CASSQEINEKLFF
NA,TRBV2,14,TRBJ2-3,TRBD1,TGTGCCAGCAGTGGTTACAGGGGTACAGATACGCAGTATTTT,CASSGYRGTDTQYF
NA,TRBV29-1,12,TRBJ2-5,NA,TGCAGCGTTGAGGGCGACCCGGGTCAAGTTGACTTC,CSVEGDPGQVDF
NA,TRBV6-6,15,TRBJ2-7,NA,TGTGCCAGCAGTGGACCGCAGCGGAGCTCCTACGAGCAGTACTTC,CASSGPQRSSYEQYF
NA,TRBV6-2/TRBV6-3,14,TRBJ2-7,TRBD2,TGTGCCAGCAGTCCAGGACTAGCGGGGTACGAGCAGTACTTC,CASSPGLAGYEQYF